These 24 T cell receptor beta chains share one sample of origin, sequenced in a study of shared clonotypes between healthy human individuals. Some clones are missing from TCRdb's copy, which holds only in-frame ones; the method was immunoSEQ multiplex PCR. There are 2 million to 2.5 million clones in the sample; over 85% occur only once, and under 0.45% lies in the top ten. Sequenced material: naive CD4+ T cells from PBMCs. Described subset: CD45RA+ positively selected. The receptors originated from a man aged 18 to 29 in good health. Some clones in this sample may be carry-over from other donors' samples.

This sequence joins TRBV5-6 and TRBJ2-2; D not certain. Germline loops: CDR1 SGHDT, CDR2 YYEEEE. This CDR3 is 13 amino acids long. Trimming left V 0 bases short and J 4 bases short, with 4 bases between. CDR3 DNA: TGTGCCAGCAGCTTGGACTTCACCGGGGAGCTGTTTTTT. This translates into CASSLDFTGELFF.

The chain carries TRBV7-3 and TRBJ2-1, with D perhaps TRBD2 (6 bases). V was pared by 5 bases and J by 7 bases, with 9 bases between. The CDR3 totals 12 residues. CDR1 and CDR2 (germline): SGHTA, FQGTGA. Here the CDR3 reads CASSGGSNEQFF. The CDR3 DNA is TGTGCCAGCAGCGGGGGGAGTAATGAGCAGTTCTTC.

As concerns this clone: The sample has other DNA sequences that encode this CDR3 too. The chain combines TRBV6-5 with TRBJ1-2; no firm D call. Germline CDR1 reads MNHEY; CDR2 reads SVGAGI. Trimming took off 3 bases at V and 2 bases at J, with 7 bases between the two ends. The CDR3 length is 13 residues. DNA of the CDR3: TGTGCCAGCAGTTATGGAGGAAACTATGGCTACACCTTC. Translation gives CASSYGGNYGYTF.

The J gene is TRBJ2-1, the V gene TRBV28; D not resolved. Trimming took 3 bases from V and 12 from J, leaving 12 bases between them. CDR3 length: 12 amino acids. Germline V CDR1 and CDR2: MDHEN, SYDVKM. The CDR3 bases are TGTGCCAGCAGTTTCATGGAGAACGGGCAGTTCTTC. This sequence encodes CASSFMENGQFF.

This clone showed up just once. V is TRBV7-9 and J is TRBJ2-7; TRBD2 aligns across 7 bases. J was trimmed by 6 bases and V by 4 bases; bases with no gene match: 9. In germline, CDR1 is SEHNR, CDR2 FQNEAQ (reference sequence). The CDR3 loop spans 14 amino acids. CDR3 DNA sequence: TGTGCCAGCAGCTCGGTGCGACTAGCCCGCGAGCAGTACTTC. It is translated as CASSSVRLAREQYF.

Notes on this clone: Different DNA sequences within this sample yield the same CDR3. This chain connects TRBV4-2 to TRBJ2-7, with 16 bases identical to TRBD2. Germline V lookup: CDR1 LGHNA, CDR2 YNFKEQ. This CDR3 is 16 amino acids long. The ends lost 3 bases at V and 2 bases at J; junction bases unmatched: 1. CDR3 protein: CASSHGTSGRAYEQYF. The CDR3 DNA follows: TGTGCCAGCAGCCATGGGACTAGCGGGAGGGCCTACGAGCAGTACTTC.

This clone was seen a single time. Other DNA sequences in this sample translate to the same CDR3. The chain recombines TRBV6-5 with TRBJ1-3; no clear D. The CDR3 has 13 residues. V gave up 8 bases and J gave up 0 bases, with 8 bases separating them. The germline CDR1 and CDR2 sequences are MNHEY and SVGAGI. The CDR3 loop reads CASRRGSGNTIYF. The CDR3 coding sequence is TGTGCCAGCCGCCGTGGCTCTGGAAACACCATATATTTT.

The J gene is TRBJ2-3, the V gene TRBV9, with 7 bases that match TRBD2. Trimming at V came to 4 bases and at J to 4 bases, leaving 9 bases not matched to a gene. CDR1 and CDR2 (germline): SGDLS, YYNGEE. The CDR3 is 15 residues long. CDR3 residues: CASSSAGAPADTQYF. Written as DNA, the CDR3 is TGTGCCAGCAGCTCCGCGGGAGCTCCGGCAGATACGCAGTATTTT. Supplemented by reference TRBV9 and TRBJ2-3, the full variable domain reads DSGVTQTPKHLITATGQRVTLRCSPRSGDLSVYWYQQSLDQGLQFLIQYYNGEERAKGNILERFSAQQFPDLHSELNLSSLELGDSALYFCASSSAGAPADTQYFGPGTRLTVL.

This rearrangement joins TRBV5-8 to TRBJ2-7; unclear D gene. Germline V gene data show CDR1 as SGHTS and CDR2 as YDEGEE. CDR3 length: 12 amino acids. The V end was cut by 4 bases, the J end by 3 bases, with 8 bases between. Here the CDR3 DNA reads TGTGCCAGCAGCCTCCGATTCTACGAGCAGTACTTC. Its translation: CASSLRFYEQYF.

The CDR3 sequence is CASSQVGDRGNYGYTF. As DNA, the CDR3 is TGCGCCAGCAGCCAAGTTGGGGACAGGGGAAACTATGGCTACACCTTC. The chain carries TRBV4-3 and TRBJ1-2; TRBD1 aligns across 10 bases. Looked up from germline, CDR1 is LGHNA and CDR2 is YSLEER. CDR3 length: 16 amino acids. V shed 1 base and J 2 bases; nucleotides not matched to a gene: 4.

V is TRBV2 and J is TRBJ1-5; D possibly corresponds to TRBD1 (6 bases). Germline V gene sequence: CDR1 SNHLY, CDR2 FYNNEI. CDR3 length: 13 amino acids. V was clipped by 7 bases and J by 4 bases, with 11 bases between them. The CDR3 bases are TGTGCCAGCAAACAGGGACGAAATCAGCCCCAGCATTTT. Its translation is CASKQGRNQPQHF. Variable domain in full (rest from reference TRBV2 and TRBJ1-5): EPEVTQTPSHQVTQMGQEVILRCVPISNHLYFYWYRQILGQKVEFLVSFYNNEISEKSEIFDDQFSVERPDGSNFTLKIRSTKLEDSAMYFCASKQGRNQPQHFGDGTRLSIL.

V usage is TRBV7-2 and J usage is TRBJ2-6, with D unclear. The V end lost 1 base, the J end lost 1 base, and 8 bases lay between the germline ends. The CDR3 loop spans 16 amino acids. CDR1 SGHTA and CDR2 FQGNSA come from the germline V gene. CDR3 protein: CASSLGAQSGANVLTF. DNA of the CDR3: TGTGCCAGCAGCTTAGGGGCCCAATCTGGGGCCAACGTCCTGACTTTC.

V usage is TRBV19 and J usage is TRBJ2-2, with D possibly matching TRBD2 (6 bases). V shed 6 bases and J shed 4 bases, with 18 bases lying between them. Germline V gives CDR1 LNHDA, CDR2 SQIVND (reference sequence). The CDR3 contains 16 residues. The CDR3 DNA reads as TGTGCCAGTAGCCCCTCTATCGGGGGATCCACCGGGGAGCTGTTTTTT. This sequence encodes CASSPSIGGSTGELFF.

V usage is TRBV5-5 and J usage is TRBJ2-7; TRBD2 agrees at 12 bases. Trimming cost V 0 bases and J 4 bases; bases outside gene matches: 8. Germline CDR1 and CDR2: SGHKS and YYEKEE (reference sequence). This CDR3 is built from 17 residues. This CDR3 is CASSLGLAGASYYEQYF. The CDR3 nucleotides read TGTGCCAGCAGCTTGGGACTAGCGGGAGCCTCCTATTACGAGCAGTACTTC.

The chain employs TRBV19 and TRBJ1-1; unclear D gene. The CDR3 has 13 amino acids. Deletions cut 3 bases from V and 5 bases from J, with 10 bases between. Germline V gene lookup returns CDR1 LNHDA and CDR2 SQIVND (reference sequence). The CDR3 coding sequence is TGTGCCAGTAGTATCAGAACAGCTACTGAAGCTTTCTTT. This codes for CASSIRTATEAFF.

This clone has only one observation. This chain joins TRBV28 and TRBJ2-2; D remains unclear. Trimming took 6 bases from V and 2 from J, leaving 16 bases between them. The CDR3 contains 16 residues. Germline loops: CDR1 MDHEN, CDR2 SYDVKM. The CDR3 DNA follows: TGTGCCAGCAGCCACAATATGTGGGAAAACACCGGGGAGCTGTTTTTT. This encodes CASSHNMWENTGELFF.

This clone was seen only once. V and J are TRBV9 and TRBJ1-5; D unclear. The CDR3 sequence is 15 residues long. Trimming pared 0 bases from V and 3 bases from J, leaving 10 bases between. Germline CDR1 SGDLS, CDR2 YYNGEE. The CDR3, as DNA: TGTGCCAGCAGCGTAGATGGAGGGCTCAATCAGCCCCAGCATTTT. It yields the protein CASSVDGGLNQPQHF.

This clone was observed once. The chain joins TRBV6-5 to TRBJ2-5; TRBD2 matches 7 bases. Germline V gives CDR1 MNHEY, CDR2 SVGAGI. The CDR3 has 14 residues. J lost 5 bases, V lost 4 bases, and 7 bases had no gene match. CDR3 amino acids: CASSFTRGGETQYF. CDR3 bases: TGTGCCAGCAGTTTTACGCGGGGAGGGGAGACCCAGTACTTC.

This chain uses TRBV28 with TRBJ1-5; D is uncertain. Germline V gives CDR1 MDHEN, CDR2 SYDVKM. The CDR3 extends over 14 amino acids. The germline V and J ends were trimmed by 3 bases and 4 bases, with 10 bases remaining between them. CDR3 in amino acids: CASSFPQVNQPQHF. CDR3 DNA sequence: TGTGCCAGCAGTTTCCCGCAGGTTAATCAGCCCCAGCATTTT.

V gene TRBV5-4 combines with J gene TRBJ1-2, with D possibly being TRBD1 (5 bases). Germline V gene sequence: CDR1 SGHNT, CDR2 YYREEE (reference sequence). This CDR3 has 15 amino acids. Trimming shortened V by 0 bases and J by 3 bases, and 12 bases separated the two germline ends. The DNA for the CDR3 is TGTGCCAGCAGCTTGGCCGTGGGGGGTCACTATGGCTACACCTTC. Its protein is CASSLAVGGHYGYTF.

This chain connects TRBV19 to TRBJ2-5; 9 bases are shared with TRBD1. The ends lost 2 bases at V and 1 base at J; junction bases unmatched: 11. CDR3 length: 18 residues. Germline lookup yields CDR1 LNHDA and CDR2 SQIVND (reference sequence). CDR3 in DNA: TGTGCCAGTAGTATAAGCGGACAGGGGTGGAGGGGCCAAGAGACCCAGTACTTC. It is translated as CASSISGQGWRGQETQYF.

This chain joins TRBV5-1 and TRBJ2-1; TRBD1 aligns across 7 bases. Trimming removed 4 bases from V and 9 bases from J; junction bases left unmatched: 10. Germline loops: CDR1 SGHRS, CDR2 YFSETQ. CDR3 length equals 14 residues. The DNA for the CDR3 is TGCGCCAGCAGCCGACGACAGGGCGAGCGTGAGCAGTTCTTC. It encodes CASSRRQGEREQFF.

V usage is TRBV14 and J usage is TRBJ2-3; the D is unclear. The germline gives CDR1 SGHDN, CDR2 FVKESK. The CDR3 runs to 15 residues. Trimming pared 4 bases from V and 0 bases from J, leaving 11 bases between. The CDR3 DNA reads TGTGCCAGCAGCCGCTTACCTTCTAGCACAGATACGCAGTATTTT. It codes for CASSRLPSSTDTQYF.

The chain carries TRBV6-6 and TRBJ1-1, with TRBD1 matching 8 bases. V gave up 6 bases and J gave up 2 bases; unmatched junction bases: 5. CDR1 and CDR2 from the germline V gene are MNHNY and SVGAGI (reference sequence). The CDR3 loop spans 14 amino acids. DNA for the CDR3: TGTGCCAGCAGATGGACAGGGACCAACACTGAAGCTTTCTTT. It yields the protein CASRWTGTNTEAFF.